This T cell receptor (beta chain) was identified during a study of T cells in Graves' hyperthyroidism and ophthalmopathy. Researchers took RNA transcripts and amplified the TCR beta CDR3 regions from them. An initial round of RT-PCR targeting the TCR CDR3 relied on the HTBI primer set. TCRdb re-analysed the multiplex PCR reads in MiXCR, keeping a single row per CDR3 protein. The sample records about 360,000 distinct CDR3 sequences, 13% being singletons. Per the germline V gene, CDR1 is DFQATT and CDR2 is SNEGSKA (reference sequence). The CDR3 totals 15 residues. Trimming stripped 6 bases from V and 2 bases from J, with 19 bases between. This clonotype was recorded many times.

This chain connects TRBV20-1 to TRBJ2-5; D remains unclear. The sample comprised blood. The TCR sequence derives from a woman younger than 30 with Graves' hyperthyroidism. The CDR3 DNA sequence: TGCAGTGCCGACGGCCGGGCTGAACTTCAAGAGACCCAGTACTTC. Protein sequence: CSADGRAELQETQYF.